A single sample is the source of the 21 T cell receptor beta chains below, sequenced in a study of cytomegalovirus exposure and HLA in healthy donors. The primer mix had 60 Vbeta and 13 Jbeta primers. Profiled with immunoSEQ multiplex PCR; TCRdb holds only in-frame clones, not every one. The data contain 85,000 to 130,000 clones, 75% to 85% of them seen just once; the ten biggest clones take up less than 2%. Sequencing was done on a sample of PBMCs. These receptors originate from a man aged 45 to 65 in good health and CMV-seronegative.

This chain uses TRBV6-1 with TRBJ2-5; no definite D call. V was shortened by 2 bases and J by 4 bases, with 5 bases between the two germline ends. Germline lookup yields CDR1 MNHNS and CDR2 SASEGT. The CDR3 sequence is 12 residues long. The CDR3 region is CASSETRETQYF. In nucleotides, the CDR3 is TGTGCCAGCAGTGAAACGCGAGAGACCCAGTACTTC.

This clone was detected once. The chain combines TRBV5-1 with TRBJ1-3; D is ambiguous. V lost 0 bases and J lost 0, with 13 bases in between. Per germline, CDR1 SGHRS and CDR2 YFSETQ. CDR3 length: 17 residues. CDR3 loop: CASSLVGRSFSGNTIYF. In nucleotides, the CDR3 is TGCGCCAGCAGCTTGGTGGGCAGATCTTTCTCTGGAAACACCATATATTTT. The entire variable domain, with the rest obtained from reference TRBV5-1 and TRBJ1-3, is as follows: KAGVTQTPRYLIKTRGQQVTLSCSPISGHRSVSWYQQTPGQGLQFLFEYFSETQRNKGNFPGRFSGRQFSNSRSEMNVSTLELGDSALYLCASSLVGRSFSGNTIYFGEGSWLTVV.

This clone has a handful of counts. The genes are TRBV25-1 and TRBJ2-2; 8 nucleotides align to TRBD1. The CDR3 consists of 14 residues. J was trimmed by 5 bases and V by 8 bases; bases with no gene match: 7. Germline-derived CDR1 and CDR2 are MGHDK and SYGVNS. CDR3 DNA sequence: TGTGCCAGCGGGGGACAGGATTGGACCGGGGAGCTGTTTTTT. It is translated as CASGGQDWTGELFF.

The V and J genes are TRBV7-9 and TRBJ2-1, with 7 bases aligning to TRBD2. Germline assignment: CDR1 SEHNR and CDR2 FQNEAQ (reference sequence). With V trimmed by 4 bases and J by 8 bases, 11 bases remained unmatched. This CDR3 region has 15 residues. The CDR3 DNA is TGTGCCAGCAGCTCATATAGCGTAGCGGGCGATGAGCAGTTCTTC. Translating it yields CASSSYSVAGDEQFF. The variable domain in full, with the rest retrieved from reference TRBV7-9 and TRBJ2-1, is DTGVSQNPRHKITKRGQNVTFRCDPISEHNRLYWYRQTLGQGPEFLTYFQNEAQLEKSRLLSDRFSAERPKGSFSTLEIQRTEQGDSAMYLCASSSYSVAGDEQFFGPGTRLTVL.

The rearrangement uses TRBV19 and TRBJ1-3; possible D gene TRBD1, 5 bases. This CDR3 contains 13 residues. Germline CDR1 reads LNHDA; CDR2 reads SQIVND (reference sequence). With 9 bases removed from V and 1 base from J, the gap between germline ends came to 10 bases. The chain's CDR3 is CASGTLSGNTIYF. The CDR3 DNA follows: TGTGCCAGCGGGACTCTGTCTGGAAACACCATATATTTT. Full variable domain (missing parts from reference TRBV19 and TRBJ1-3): DGGITQSPKYLFRKEGQNVTLSCEQNLNHDAMYWYRQDPGQGLRLIYYSQIVNDFQKGDIAEGYSVSREKKESFPLTVTSAQKNPTAFYLCASGTLSGNTIYFGEGSWLTVV.

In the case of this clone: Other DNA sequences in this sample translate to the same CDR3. The CDR3 sequence: CASQRTGVGETQYF. The CDR3 nucleotides are TGTGCCAGCCAGCGGACGGGGGTAGGGGAGACCCAGTACTTC. The V call is TRBV2, the J call TRBJ2-5; the D gene is possibly TRBD2 (6 bases). CDR1 SNHLY and CDR2 FYNNEI come from the germline V gene. The germline V and J ends were trimmed by 8 bases and 5 bases, with 18 bases remaining between them. CDR3 length: 14 amino acids.

CDR3 sequence: CASNSGTVLNQPQHF. The CDR3 DNA sequence: TGTGCCAGTAACTCCGGGACAGTCCTCAATCAGCCCCAGCATTTT. The chain combines TRBV19 with TRBJ1-5, with TRBD1 matching 7 bases. This CDR3 spans 15 amino acids. Germline V CDR1 and CDR2: LNHDA, SQIVND (reference sequence). The V gene end was trimmed by 7 bases and the J gene end by 3 bases; junction bases not matched to a gene: 9.

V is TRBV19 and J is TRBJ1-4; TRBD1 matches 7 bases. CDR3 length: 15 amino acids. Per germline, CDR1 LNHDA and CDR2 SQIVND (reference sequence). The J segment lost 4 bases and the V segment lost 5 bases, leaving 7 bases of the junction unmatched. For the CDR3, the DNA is TGTGCCAGTAGTCCCCCGGGACAGTATAATGAAAAACTGTTTTTT. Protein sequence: CASSPPGQYNEKLFF.

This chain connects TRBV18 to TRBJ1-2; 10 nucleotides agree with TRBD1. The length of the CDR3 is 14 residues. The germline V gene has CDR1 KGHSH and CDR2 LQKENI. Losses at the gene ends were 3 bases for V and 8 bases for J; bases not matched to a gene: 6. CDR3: CASSPSTGGEGYTF. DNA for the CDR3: TGTGCCAGCTCACCGTCGACAGGGGGCGAGGGCTACACCTTC. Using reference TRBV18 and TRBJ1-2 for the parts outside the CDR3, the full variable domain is NAGVMQNPRHLVRRRGQEARLRCSPMKGHSHVYWYRQLPEEGLKFMVYLQKENIIDESGMPKERFSAEFPKEGPSILRIQQVVRGDSAAYFCASSPSTGGEGYTFGSGTRLTVV.

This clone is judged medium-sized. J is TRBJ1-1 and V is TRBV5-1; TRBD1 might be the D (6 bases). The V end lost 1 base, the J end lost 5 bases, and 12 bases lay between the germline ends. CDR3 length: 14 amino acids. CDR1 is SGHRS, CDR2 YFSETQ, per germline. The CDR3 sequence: CASSLTTGSTEAFF. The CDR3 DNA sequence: TGCGCCAGCAGCTTGACCACAGGGAGTACTGAAGCTTTCTTT.

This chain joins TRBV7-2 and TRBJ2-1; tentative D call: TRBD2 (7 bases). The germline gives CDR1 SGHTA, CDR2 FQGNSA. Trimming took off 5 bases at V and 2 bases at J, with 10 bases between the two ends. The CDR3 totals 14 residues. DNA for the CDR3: TGTGCCAGCAGCGTAGGGGGGGCCTACAATGAGCAGTTCTTC. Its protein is CASSVGGAYNEQFF.

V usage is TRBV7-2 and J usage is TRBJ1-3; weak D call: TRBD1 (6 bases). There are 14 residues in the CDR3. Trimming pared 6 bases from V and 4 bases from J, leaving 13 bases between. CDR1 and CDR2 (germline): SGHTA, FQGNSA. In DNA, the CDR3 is TGTGCCAGCAGTCGAACAGGGTTAGGAAACACCATATATTTT. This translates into CASSRTGLGNTIYF.

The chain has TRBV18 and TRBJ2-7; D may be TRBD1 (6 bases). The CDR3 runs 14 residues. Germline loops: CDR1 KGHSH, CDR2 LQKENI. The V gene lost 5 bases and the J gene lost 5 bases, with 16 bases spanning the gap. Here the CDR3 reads CASSTNPRGHEQYV. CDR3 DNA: TGTGCCAGCTCAACAAACCCCAGGGGCCACGAGCAGTACGTC.

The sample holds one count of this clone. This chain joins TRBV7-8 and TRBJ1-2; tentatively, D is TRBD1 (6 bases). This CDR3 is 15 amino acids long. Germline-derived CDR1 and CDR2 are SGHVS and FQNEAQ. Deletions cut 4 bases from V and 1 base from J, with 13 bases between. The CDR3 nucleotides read TGTGCCAGCAGCTCTACAGGGATACTTAACTATGGCTACACCTTC. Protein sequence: CASSSTGILNYGYTF.

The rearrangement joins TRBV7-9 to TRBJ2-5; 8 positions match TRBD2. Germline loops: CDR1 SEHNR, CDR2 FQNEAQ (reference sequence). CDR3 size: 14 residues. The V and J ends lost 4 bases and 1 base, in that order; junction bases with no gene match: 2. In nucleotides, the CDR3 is TGTGCCAGCAGCTCCGGGGGGGTCCAAGAGACCCAGTACTTC. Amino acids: CASSSGGVQETQYF.

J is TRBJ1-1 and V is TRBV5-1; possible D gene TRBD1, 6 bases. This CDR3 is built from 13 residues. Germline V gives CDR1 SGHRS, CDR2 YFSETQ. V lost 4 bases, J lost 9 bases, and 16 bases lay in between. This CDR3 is CASSTQTGNQAFF. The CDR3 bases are TGCGCCAGCAGCACCCAAACAGGGAACCAAGCTTTCTTT.

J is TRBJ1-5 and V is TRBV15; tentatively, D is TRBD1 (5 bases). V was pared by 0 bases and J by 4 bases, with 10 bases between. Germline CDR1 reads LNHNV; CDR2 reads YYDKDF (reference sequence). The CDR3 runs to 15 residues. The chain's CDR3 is CATSRDPAGNQPQHF. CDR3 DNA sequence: TGTGCCACCAGCAGAGATCCTGCAGGGAATCAGCCCCAGCATTTT.

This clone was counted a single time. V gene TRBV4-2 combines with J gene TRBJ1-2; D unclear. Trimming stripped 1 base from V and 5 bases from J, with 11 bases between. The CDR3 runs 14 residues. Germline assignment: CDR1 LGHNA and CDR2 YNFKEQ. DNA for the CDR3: TGTGCCAGCAGCCAAGCGGGGTCCAGTTATGGCTACACCTTC. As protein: CASSQAGSSYGYTF.

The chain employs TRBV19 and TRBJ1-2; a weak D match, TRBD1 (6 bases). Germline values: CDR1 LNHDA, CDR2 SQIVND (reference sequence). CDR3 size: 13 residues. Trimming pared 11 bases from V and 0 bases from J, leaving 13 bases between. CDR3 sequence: CASEQGANYGYTF. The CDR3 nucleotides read TGTGCCTCGGAACAGGGAGCTAACTATGGCTACACCTTC.

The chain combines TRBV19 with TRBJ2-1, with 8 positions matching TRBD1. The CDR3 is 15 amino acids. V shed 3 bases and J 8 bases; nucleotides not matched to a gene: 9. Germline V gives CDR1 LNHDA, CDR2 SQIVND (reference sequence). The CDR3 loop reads CASSMEVRGLDEQFF. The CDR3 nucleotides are TGTGCCAGTAGTATGGAGGTCAGGGGGCTGGATGAGCAGTTCTTC.

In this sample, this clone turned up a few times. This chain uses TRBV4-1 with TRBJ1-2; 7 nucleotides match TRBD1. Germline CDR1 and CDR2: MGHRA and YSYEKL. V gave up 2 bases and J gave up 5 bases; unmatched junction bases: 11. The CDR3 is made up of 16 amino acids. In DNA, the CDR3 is TGCGCCAGCAGCCAAACTACCGGGACAGACAAATATGGCTACACCTTC. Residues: CASSQTTGTDKYGYTF.